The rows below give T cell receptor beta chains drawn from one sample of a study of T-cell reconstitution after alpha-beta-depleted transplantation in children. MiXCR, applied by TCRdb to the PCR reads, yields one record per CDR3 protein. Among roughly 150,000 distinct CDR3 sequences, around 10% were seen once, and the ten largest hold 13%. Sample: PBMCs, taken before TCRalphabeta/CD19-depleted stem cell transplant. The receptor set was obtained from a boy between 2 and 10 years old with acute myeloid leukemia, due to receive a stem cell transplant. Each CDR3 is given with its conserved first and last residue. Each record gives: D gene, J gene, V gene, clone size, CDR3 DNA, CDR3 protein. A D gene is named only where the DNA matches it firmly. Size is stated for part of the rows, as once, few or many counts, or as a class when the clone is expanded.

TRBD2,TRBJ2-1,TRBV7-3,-,TGTGCCAGCAGCTTTAGCGGGGGGGATCTCTACAATGAGCAGTTCTTC,CASSFSGGDLYNEQFF
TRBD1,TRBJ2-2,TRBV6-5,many,TGTGCCAGCAGTTACATTAAAGCAGGGGGCTGGGGCACCGGGGAGCTGTTTTTT,CASSYIKAGGWGTGELFF
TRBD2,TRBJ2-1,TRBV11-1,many,TGTGCCAGCAGCTTGCAACCCGGGACTAGCGCGTACAATGAGCAGTTCTTC,CASSLQPGTSAYNEQFF
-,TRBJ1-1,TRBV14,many,TGTGCCAGCAGCCCGGACACGAACACTGAAGCTTTCTTT,CASSPDTNTEAFF
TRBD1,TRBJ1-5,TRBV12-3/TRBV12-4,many,TGTGCCAGCAGTCCTAGCGCGAGGACAGGTTATAATCAGCCCCAGCATTTT,CASSPSARTGYNQPQHF
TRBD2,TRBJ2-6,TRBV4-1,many,TGCGCCAGCAGCCAAGGTAGCGGGAGATCTGGGGCCAACGTCCTGACTTTC,CASSQGSGRSGANVLTF
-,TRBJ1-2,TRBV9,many,TGTGCCAGCAGCGTAGGACAGCACATCAACTATGGCTACACCTTC,CASSVGQHINYGYTF
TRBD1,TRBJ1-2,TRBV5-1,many,TGCGCCAGCAGTCACGGACAGGGCGCGGGCTATGGCTACACCTTC,CASSHGQGAGYGYTF
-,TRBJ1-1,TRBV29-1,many,TGCAGCGTTGGGGATTGGGAGAACACTGAAGCTTTCTTT,CSVGDWENTEAFF
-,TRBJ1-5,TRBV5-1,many,TGCGCCAGCAGCTATTATAGCAATCAGCCCCAGCATTTT,CASSYYSNQPQHF
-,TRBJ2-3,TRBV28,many,TGTGCCAGCCACCAAGAGGGGAGAACGCAGTATTTT,CASHQEGRTQYF
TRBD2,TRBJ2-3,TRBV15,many,TGTGCCACCAGCGGACTAGTCCGTGGCACAGATACGCAGTATTTT,CATSGLVRGTDTQYF
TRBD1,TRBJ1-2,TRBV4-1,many,TGCGCCAGCAGACCAATCGGGACAGGGGATGGCTACACCTTC,CASRPIGTGDGYTF
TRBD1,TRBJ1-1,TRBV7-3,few,TGTGCCAGCAGCCCGGCGACAGGGGACGCTGAAGCTTTCTTT,CASSPATGDAEAFF
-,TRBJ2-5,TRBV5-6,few,TGTGCCAGCAGCCCTACCCGAATCAGCGACCTGAGTGAGACCCAGTACTTC,CASSPTRISDLSETQYF
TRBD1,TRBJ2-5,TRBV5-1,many,TGCGCCAGCAGCGCTCCGACAGGGGGCTTAGAGACCCAGTACTTC,CASSAPTGGLETQYF
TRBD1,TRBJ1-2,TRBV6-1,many,TGTGCCAGCAGTGAAGCGGAGGGGGCGAACTATGGCTACACCTTC,CASSEAEGANYGYTF
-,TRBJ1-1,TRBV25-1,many,TGTGCCAGCAGTGAACGAAGGGCCATGAACACTGAAGCTTTCTTT,CASSERRAMNTEAFF
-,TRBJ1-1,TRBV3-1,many,TGTGCCAGCAGCCAAGGGGGGACCACTGAAGCTTTCTTT,CASSQGGTTEAFF
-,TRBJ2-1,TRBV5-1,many,TGCGCCAGCAGCTTGGGGGACGGTTCGCGACAGTTCTTC,CASSLGDGSRQFF
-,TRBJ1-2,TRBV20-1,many,TGCAGTGCGCCCGATTACAGGGAAAATAGCTATGGCTACACCTTC,CSAPDYRENSYGYTF
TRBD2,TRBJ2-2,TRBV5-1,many,TGCTCCAGCAGCTTGGGACTAGCGGGGGTCGACACCGGGGAGCTGTTTTTT,CSSSLGLAGVDTGELFF
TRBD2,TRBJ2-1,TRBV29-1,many,TGCAGCGTCCTCGGACTAGCGGGAGTTACGGAGCAGTTCTTC,CSVLGLAGVTEQFF
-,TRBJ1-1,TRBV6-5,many,TGTGCCAGCAGTTACTCTCGGGTATTCATCGGTAACACTGAAGCTTTCTTT,CASSYSRVFIGNTEAFF
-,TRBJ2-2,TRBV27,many,TGTGCCAGCAGTCCCGGACAGTACACCGGGGAGCTGTTTTTT,CASSPGQYTGELFF
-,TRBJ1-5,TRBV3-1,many,TGTGCCAGCAGCCAAGATACCGGGATCAATCAGCCCCAGCATTTT,CASSQDTGINQPQHF
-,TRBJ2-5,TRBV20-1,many,TGCAGTGCTAGAGATGGTGGTTTCCAAGAGACCCAGTACTTC,CSARDGGFQETQYF
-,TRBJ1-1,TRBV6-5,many,TGTGCCAGCAGTTACTCGTCGGGAAAACCTGAAGCTTTCTTT,CASSYSSGKPEAFF
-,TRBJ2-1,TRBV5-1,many,TGCGCCAGCAGCTCCCGACTAGATGAGCAGTTCTTC,CASSSRLDEQFF
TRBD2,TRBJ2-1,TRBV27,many,TGTGCCAGCAGCCCAGTCGGGGGGGCTCGGAATGAGCAGTTCTTC,CASSPVGGARNEQFF
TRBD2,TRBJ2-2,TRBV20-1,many,TGCAGTGCTATCCCTACGGGGGGGTCTCTCCGGGACACCGGGGAGCTGTTTTTT,CSAIPTGGSLRDTGELFF
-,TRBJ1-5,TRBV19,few,TGTGCCAGTAGTCGACAAGGGTTTAGCAATCAGCCCCAGCATTTT,CASSRQGFSNQPQHF
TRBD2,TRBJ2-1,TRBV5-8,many,TGTGCCAGCAGGACTAGCGGGACCGGGAATGAGCAGTTCTTC,CASRTSGTGNEQFF
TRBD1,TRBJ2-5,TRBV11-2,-,TGTGCCAGCAGTGTGACAGGGGGCCCGGAGAAGACCCAGTACTTC,CASSVTGGPEKTQYF
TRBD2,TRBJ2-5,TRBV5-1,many,TGCGCCAGCAGCTTGGCCGACCTAGCGGGGGGGTACCAAGAGACCCAGTACTTC,CASSLADLAGGYQETQYF
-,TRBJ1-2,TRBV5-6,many,TGTGCCAGCAGCTTGGGGGACCCATGGAGTCATGGCTACACCTTC,CASSLGDPWSHGYTF
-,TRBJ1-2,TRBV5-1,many,TGCGCCAGCAGCTCCGCAGGGAACTATGGCTACACCTTC,CASSSAGNYGYTF
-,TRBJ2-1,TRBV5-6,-,TGTGCCAGTAGCTCCCTGGAAGAGTACAATGATCAGTTCTTC,CASSSLEEYNDQFF
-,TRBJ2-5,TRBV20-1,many,TGCAGTGCTAGGGCCCTGGGCGGGGGCTCTAAAGAGACCCAGTACTTC,CSARALGGGSKETQYF
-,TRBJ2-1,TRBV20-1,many,TGCAGTGCAGGCACACAGGGCTTGGAGCAGTTCTTC,CSAGTQGLEQFF
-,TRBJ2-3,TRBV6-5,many,TGTGCCAGCAGTTACGTAGGAACGCAGTATTTT,CASSYVGTQYF
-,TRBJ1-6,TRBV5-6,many,TGTGCCAGCAGCTATAGGGGAAAAAATTCACCCCTCCACTTT,CASSYRGKNSPLHF